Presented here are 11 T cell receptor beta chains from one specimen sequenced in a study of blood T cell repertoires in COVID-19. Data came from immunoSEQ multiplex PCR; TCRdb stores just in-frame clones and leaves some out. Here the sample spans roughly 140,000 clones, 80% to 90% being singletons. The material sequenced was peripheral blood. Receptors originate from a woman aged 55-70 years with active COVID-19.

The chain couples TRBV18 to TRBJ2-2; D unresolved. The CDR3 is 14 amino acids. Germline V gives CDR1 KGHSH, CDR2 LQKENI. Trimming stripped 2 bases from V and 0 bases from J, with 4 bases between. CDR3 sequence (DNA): TGTGCCAGCTCACCAGGGCCGAACACCGGGGAGCTGTTTTTT. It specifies CASSPGPNTGELFF.

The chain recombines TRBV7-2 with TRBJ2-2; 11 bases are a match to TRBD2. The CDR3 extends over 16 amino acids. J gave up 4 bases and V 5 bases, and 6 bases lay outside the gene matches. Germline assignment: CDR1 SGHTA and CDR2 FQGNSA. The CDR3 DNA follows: TGTGCCAGCAGCCCACTAGCGGGAGAAGGCACCGGGGAGCTGTTTTTT. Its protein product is CASSPLAGEGTGELFF.

The CDR3 reads CASSPQGQGSSFGYTF. Written as DNA, the CDR3 is TGTGCCAGCTCACCACAGGGACAGGGGTCCTCTTTTGGCTACACCTTC. This chain joins TRBV18 and TRBJ1-2, with 10 bases lining up with TRBD1. In germline, CDR1 is KGHSH, CDR2 LQKENI. The CDR3 length is 16 residues. Unmatched junction bases numbered 9, after V lost 1 base and J lost 7 bases.

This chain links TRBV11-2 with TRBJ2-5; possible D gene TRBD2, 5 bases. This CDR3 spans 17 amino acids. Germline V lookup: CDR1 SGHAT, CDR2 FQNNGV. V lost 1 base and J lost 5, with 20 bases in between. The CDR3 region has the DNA TGTGCCAGCAGCTTAGTCCCGAGCCCGCGGAGCGGTGAGACCCAGTACTTC. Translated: CASSLVPSPRSGETQYF.

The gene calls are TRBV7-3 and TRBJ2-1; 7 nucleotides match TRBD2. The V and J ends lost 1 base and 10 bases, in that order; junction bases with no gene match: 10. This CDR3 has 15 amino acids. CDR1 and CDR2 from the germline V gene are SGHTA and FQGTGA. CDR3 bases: TGTGCCAGCAGCTTAAGTTCCAGCGGGATAGCGGAGCAGTTCTTC. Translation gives CASSLSSSGIAEQFF.

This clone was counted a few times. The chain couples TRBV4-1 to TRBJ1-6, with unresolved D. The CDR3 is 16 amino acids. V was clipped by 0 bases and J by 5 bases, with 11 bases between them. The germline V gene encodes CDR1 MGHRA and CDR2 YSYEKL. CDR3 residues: CASSQEAQAHNSPLHF. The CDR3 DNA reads TGCGCCAGCAGCCAAGAGGCGCAGGCCCATAATTCACCCCTCCACTTT.

DNA of the CDR3: TGTGCCAGCAGCCGACAGGGTCTCAATCAGCCCCAGCATTTT. This codes for CASSRQGLNQPQHF. J is TRBJ1-5 and V is TRBV11-2; 7 bases agree with TRBD1. The CDR3 is 14 amino acids. Trimming cost V 5 bases and J 3 bases; bases outside gene matches: 4. The germline V gene has CDR1 SGHAT and CDR2 FQNNGV.

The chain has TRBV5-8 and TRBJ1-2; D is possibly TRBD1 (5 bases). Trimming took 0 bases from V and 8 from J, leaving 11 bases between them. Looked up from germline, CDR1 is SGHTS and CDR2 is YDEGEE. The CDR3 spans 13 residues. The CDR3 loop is CASSLVAGRGYTF. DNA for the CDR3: TGTGCCAGCAGCTTGGTGGCAGGGCGAGGCTACACCTTC.

The CDR3 sequence is CASSPVIHTGGITEAFF. For the CDR3, the DNA is TGCGCCAGCAGTCCCGTTATCCATACAGGGGGAATCACTGAAGCTTTCTTT. The V call is TRBV23-1, the J call TRBJ1-1, with 8 bases lining up with TRBD1. TRBV23-1 qualifies as an ORF whose function is uncertain. J was trimmed by 4 bases and V by 4 bases; bases with no gene match: 14. There are 17 residues in the CDR3.

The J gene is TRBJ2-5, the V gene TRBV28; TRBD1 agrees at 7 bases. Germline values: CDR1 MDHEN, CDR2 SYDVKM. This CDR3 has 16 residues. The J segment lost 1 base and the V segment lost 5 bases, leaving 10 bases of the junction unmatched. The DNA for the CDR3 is TGTGCCAGCAGTCAACCCGGGACAGCCTCCCAAGAGACCCAGTACTTC. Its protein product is CASSQPGTASQETQYF.

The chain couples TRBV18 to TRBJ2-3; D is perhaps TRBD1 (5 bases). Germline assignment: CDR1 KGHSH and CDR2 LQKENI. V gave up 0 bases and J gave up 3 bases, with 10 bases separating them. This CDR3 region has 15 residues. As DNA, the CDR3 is TGTGCCAGCTCACCACCGCGTAGGGGAACAGATACGCAGTATTTT. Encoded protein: CASSPPRRGTDTQYF.